The rows below give T cell receptor beta chains drawn from one sample of a study of OX40 agonist ivuxolimab in advanced cancers. This table comes from immunoSEQ multiplex PCR, and its TCRdb copy is limited to in-frame clones, with some not included. Among over 70,000 clones, about 86% were seen once, and the ten largest hold around 1.5%. This material consisted of CD4+ or CD8+ T cells sorted from blood, taken in a trial of the OX40 agonist ivuxolimab. The receptors derive from an adult with an advanced solid tumor such as melanoma, head and neck, liver or kidney cancer. The CDR3 runs from the conserved cysteine through the conserved F or W. The D gene is left open where the match is weak. Not every row has a clone size; where given, it reads once, few, many or a size class.

abundance	v_gene	j_gene	d_gene	CDR3aa	CDR3nt
NA	TRBV11-2	TRBJ2-1	TRBD2	CASSRPRGGGRAYNEQFF	TGTGCCAGCAGCCGCCCTAGGGGGGGCGGGAGGGCCTACAATGAGCAGTTCTTC
NA	TRBV5-5	TRBJ2-4	TRBD2	CASSQQGLAGGGAKNIQYF	TGTGCCAGCAGCCAACAGGGACTAGCGGGAGGTGGGGCCAAAAACATTCAGTACTTC
NA	TRBV19	TRBJ2-3	NA	CASSSPGRRTDTQYF	TGTGCCAGTAGTAGCCCGGGACGCCGCACAGATACGCAGTATTTT
NA	TRBV18	TRBJ2-1	TRBD2	CASSPPSSGRGGNEQFF	TGTGCCAGCTCACCACCTTCTAGCGGGAGAGGAGGCAATGAGCAGTTCTTC
NA	TRBV7-3	TRBJ1-1	NA	CASSLYPQGKGTEAFF	TGTGCCAGCAGCTTATACCCCCAGGGGAAGGGGACTGAAGCTTTCTTT
NA	TRBV7-9	TRBJ2-3	TRBD2	CASSPPLLTSGGDTQYF	TGTGCCAGCAGCCCACCTTTATTGACTAGCGGGGGAGATACGCAGTATTTT
NA	TRBV30	TRBJ1-2	NA	CAWSRTTRANYGYTF	TGTGCCTGGAGTAGAACGACTAGGGCTAACTATGGCTACACCTTC
NA	TRBV4-1	TRBJ2-5	NA	CASSQVHQETQYF	TGCGCCAGCAGCCAAGTACACCAAGAGACCCAGTACTTC
NA	TRBV6-7	TRBJ2-7	NA	CASRRRGQGEQYF	TGTGCCAGCAGAAGAAGGGGTCAAGGCGAGCAGTACTTC
NA	TRBV11-3	TRBJ2-3	NA	CASSRMGGSTDTQYF	TGTGCCAGCAGCCGGATGGGGGGAAGCACAGATACGCAGTATTTT
NA	TRBV7-2	TRBJ2-2	TRBD1	CASSNRDRGTGELFF	TGTGCCAGCAGCAACCGGGACAGGGGAACCGGGGAGCTGTTTTTT
NA	TRBV5-4	TRBJ2-7	TRBD2	CASSLAGGLAYEQYF	TGTGCCAGCAGCTTGGCCGGGGGACTAGCGTACGAGCAGTACTTC
NA	TRBV2	TRBJ1-4	TRBD1	CASNQVAGGNEKLFF	TGTGCCAGCAATCAAGTGGCAGGGGGTAATGAAAAACTGTTTTTT
NA	TRBV18	TRBJ2-7	TRBD1	CASSERDRVGEQYF	TGTGCCAGCTCAGAACGGGACAGGGTGGGAGAGCAGTACTTC
NA	TRBV18	TRBJ2-3	TRBD1	CASSPLRTGRTSTDTQYF	TGTGCCAGCTCACCACTGAGGACAGGGCGGACAAGCACAGATACGCAGTATTTT
NA	TRBV5-8	TRBJ1-1	TRBD1	CASSKGQSMVVTEAFF	TGTGCCAGCAGCAAGGGACAGTCAATGGTGGTCACTGAAGCTTTCTTT
NA	TRBV7-9	TRBJ2-7	TRBD1	CASSLQGADEQYF	TGTGCCAGCAGCTTACAGGGGGCGGACGAGCAGTACTTC
many	TRBV19	TRBJ1-5	TRBD1	CASTATGGGDNQPQHF	TGTGCCAGTACCGCGACAGGGGGCGGAGACAATCAGCCCCAGCATTTT
once	TRBV28	TRBJ1-3	NA	CASSLHQGSGNTIYF	TGTGCCAGCAGTTTACACCAGGGCTCTGGAAACACCATATATTTT
NA	TRBV18	TRBJ2-1	NA	CASSSGTPVYNEQFF	TGTGCCAGCTCATCCGGGACACCGGTATACAATGAGCAGTTCTTC
NA	TRBV5-4	TRBJ2-3	TRBD2	CASSSGGSGSTDTQYF	TGTGCCAGCAGCTCCGGGGGGAGCGGCAGCACAGATACGCAGTATTTT
NA	TRBV2	TRBJ2-3	TRBD2	CASSAGLAGGPDTQYF	TGTGCCAGCAGTGCGGGACTAGCGGGAGGGCCAGATACGCAGTATTTT
NA	TRBV10-1	TRBJ2-3	NA	CASSDSIGTDTQYF	TGCGCCAGCAGTGACTCGATCGGCACAGATACGCAGTATTTT
NA	TRBV11-2	TRBJ2-6	TRBD1	CASTEDRAGANVLTF	TGTGCCAGCACGGAGGACAGGGCTGGGGCCAACGTCCTGACTTTC
NA	TRBV30	TRBJ2-3	TRBD2	CAWSVAGGRSDTQYF	TGTGCCTGGAGTGTAGCGGGGGGGCGATCAGATACGCAGTATTTT
NA	TRBV7-2	TRBJ2-2	NA	CASSEQGNTGELFF	TGTGCCAGCAGCGAACAGGGGAACACCGGGGAGCTGTTTTTT
NA	TRBV4-3	TRBJ2-3	TRBD2	CASSQEGRAGTDTQYF	TGCGCCAGCAGCCAAGAAGGGAGGGCCGGCACAGATACGCAGTATTTT
NA	TRBV10-3	TRBJ2-7	TRBD1	CAISAGGQAGYEQYF	TGTGCCATCAGCGCCGGGGGACAGGCCGGATACGAGCAGTACTTC
NA	TRBV20-1	TRBJ2-5	TRBD2	CSARRGETQYF	TGCAGTGCTAGGCGGGGGGAGACCCAGTACTTC
NA	TRBV5-6	TRBJ2-7	NA	CASSSPPEGWEQYF	TGTGCCAGCAGCTCACCGCCCGAGGGGTGGGAGCAGTACTTC
NA	TRBV6-1	TRBJ2-7	NA	CASTPPGAIYEQYF	TGTGCCAGCACTCCACCGGGAGCGATTTACGAGCAGTACTTC
few	TRBV4-2	TRBJ1-1	NA	CASSQDLVGTEAFF	TGTGCCAGCAGCCAAGATTTGGTCGGAACTGAAGCTTTCTTT
NA	TRBV6-5	TRBJ2-2	NA	CASSYSGQSNTGELFF	TGTGCCAGCAGTTACTCGGGGCAGTCAAACACCGGGGAGCTGTTTTTT
NA	TRBV13	TRBJ2-7	TRBD1	CASSQGRGTGGQQYF	TGTGCCAGCAGCCAAGGGAGGGGGACAGGGGGCCAGCAGTACTTC
few	TRBV27	TRBJ1-6	NA	CASSSYDRTNSPLHF	TGTGCCAGCAGTTCCTACGACAGGACCAATTCACCCCTCCACTTT
NA	TRBV4-1	TRBJ2-4	NA	CASSQVSGNRVENIQYF	TGCGCCAGCAGCCAAGTATCTGGGAACAGGGTCGAAAACATTCAGTACTTC
NA	TRBV11-3	TRBJ1-1	TRBD1	CASSLNRGNTEAFF	TGTGCCAGCAGCCTCAACAGGGGGAACACTGAAGCTTTCTTT
NA	TRBV19	TRBJ1-2	NA	CASSIRRVDGYTF	TGTGCCAGTAGTATAAGGAGGGTAGATGGCTACACCTTC
NA	TRBV5-4	TRBJ2-2	NA	CASSIQGYGELFF	TGTGCCAGCAGCATTCAGGGGTACGGGGAGCTGTTTTTT
NA	TRBV7-2	TRBJ2-1	TRBD2	CASSLGGGSRGNEQFF	TGTGCCAGCAGCTTAGGAGGCGGGAGTAGGGGCAATGAGCAGTTCTTC
NA	TRBV7-3	TRBJ2-5	NA	CASSLSRAETQYF	TGTGCCAGCAGCTTAAGCAGGGCAGAGACCCAGTACTTC
NA	TRBV7-6	TRBJ2-5	NA	CASSPRAGLQETQYF	TGTGCCAGCAGCCCGCGCGCTGGCCTACAAGAGACCCAGTACTTC
NA	TRBV7-9	TRBJ1-2	TRBD1	CASSLRQGGGYGYTF	TGTGCCAGCAGCTTACGACAGGGGGGAGGCTATGGCTACACCTTC
NA	TRBV9	TRBJ1-1	TRBD1	CASSTRGGNTEAFF	TGTGCCAGCAGCACCAGGGGGGGGAACACTGAAGCTTTCTTT
NA	TRBV25-1	TRBJ1-1	NA	CASSAGTKKTEAFF	TGTGCCAGCAGTGCCGGGACAAAGAAAACTGAAGCTTTCTTT
NA	TRBV19	TRBJ2-1	TRBD1	CASSQLQGPHNEQFF	TGTGCCAGTAGTCAACTACAGGGGCCCCACAATGAGCAGTTCTTC
NA	TRBV6-1	TRBJ2-7	TRBD2	CASGAGGLNEQYF	TGTGCCAGCGGAGCGGGGGGGTTGAACGAGCAGTACTTC
NA	TRBV19	TRBJ1-2	NA	CASSMNREINYGYTF	TGTGCCAGTAGTATGAACAGGGAGATCAACTATGGCTACACCTTC